This passage covers 14 T cell receptor beta chains from one sample sequenced in a study of memory CD4+ T cells and cytomegalovirus serostatus. Single viable CD3+CD4+CD8-CD45RO+ cells were sorted as the memory CD4+ T cells. Clones were sequenced by immunoSEQ multiplex PCR, and TCRdb holds only the in-frame ones, with some missing. Counted here are about 57,000 clones, roughly 80% occurring once; the ten biggest clones make up approximately 0.82%. Sequenced material: memory CD4+ T cells from blood. The receptors shown here come from an adult in good health and CMV-seronegative.

The genes are TRBV10-1 and TRBJ1-2; D not resolved. The ends were cut back, 7 bases at V and 2 bases at J, with 8 bases in the middle. Germline assignment: CDR1 WNHNN and CDR2 SYGVQD (reference sequence). The CDR3 totals 12 residues. CDR3: CASTPRNYGYTF. CDR3 sequence (DNA): TGCGCCAGCACCCCTAGAAACTATGGCTACACCTTC.

The chain links TRBV6-5 to TRBJ1-2, with 7 bases matching TRBD1. Trimming took 5 bases from V and 7 from J; bases not matched to a gene: 7. Germline V gene sequence: CDR1 MNHEY, CDR2 SVGAGI. The CDR3 has 13 amino acids. CDR3 region: CASSRQGSGGYTF. For the CDR3, the DNA is TGTGCCAGCAGTAGACAGGGATCAGGTGGCTACACCTTC.

The CDR3 region is CASSFQGRTYGYTF. As DNA, the CDR3 is TGTGCCAGCAGCTTTCAGGGGCGGACCTATGGCTACACCTTC. The genes are TRBV5-6 and TRBJ1-2, with D perhaps TRBD1 (6 bases). Germline CDR1 and CDR2: SGHDT and YYEEEE. The CDR3 sequence is 14 residues long. V lost 2 bases and J lost 4, with 12 bases in between.

The rearrangement uses TRBV20-1 and TRBJ2-5; 8 positions agree with TRBD2. Germline V gene lookup returns CDR1 DFQATT and CDR2 SNEGSKA (reference sequence). V shed 5 bases and J 5 bases; nucleotides not matched to a gene: 1. The CDR3 totals 11 residues. CDR3 nucleotides: TGCAGTGCTCGACTAGCGGAGACCCAGTACTTC. It yields the protein CSARLAETQYF.

This clone was seen a handful of times. Other DNA sequences in this sample translate to the same CDR3. The gene calls are TRBV9 and TRBJ1-1; tentative D call: TRBD1 (5 bases). The V gene's germline CDR1 is SGDLS and CDR2 YYNGEE. There are 13 residues in the CDR3. V lost 2 bases, J lost 1 base, and 6 bases lay in between. CDR3 amino acids: CASSVGTNTEAFF. The CDR3 DNA reads TGTGCCAGCAGCGTGGGGACGAACACTGAAGCTTTCTTT. Combining the CDR3 with reference TRBV9 and TRBJ1-1 gives the whole variable domain DSGVTQTPKHLITATGQRVTLRCSPRSGDLSVYWYQQSLDQGLQFLIQYYNGEERAKGNILERFSAQQFPDLHSELNLSSLELGDSALYFCASSVGTNTEAFFGQGTRLTVV.

The V and J genes are TRBV5-4 and TRBJ1-1; TRBD1 is a possible D gene (6 bases). Germline V lookup: CDR1 SGHNT, CDR2 YYREEE (reference sequence). The CDR3 spans 15 residues. The V gene lost 1 base and the J gene lost 6 bases, with 16 bases spanning the gap. The CDR3 is CASSLQGPLLAEAFF. The CDR3 DNA follows: TGTGCCAGCAGCTTGCAGGGGCCCCTTTTAGCTGAAGCTTTCTTT. Complete variable domain (other parts from reference TRBV5-4 and TRBJ1-1): ETGVTQSPTHLIKTRGQQVTLRCSSQSGHNTVSWYQQALGQGPQFIFQYYREEENGRGNFPPRFSGLQFPNYSSELNVNALELDDSALYLCASSLQGPLLAEAFFGQGTRLTVV.

This clone has a handful of counts. This rearrangement joins TRBV5-1 to TRBJ1-6; no clear D gene. Germline V gene lookup returns CDR1 SGHRS and CDR2 YFSETQ. This CDR3 has 14 residues. Trimming shortened V by 1 base and J by 5 bases, and 7 bases separated the two germline ends. The DNA of the CDR3 is TGCGCCAGCAGCTTGTGGGATAATAATTCACCCCTCCACTTT. This codes for CASSLWDNNSPLHF. Complete variable domain (other parts from reference TRBV5-1 and TRBJ1-6): KAGVTQTPRYLIKTRGQQVTLSCSPISGHRSVSWYQQTPGQGLQFLFEYFSETQRNKGNFPGRFSGRQFSNSRSEMNVSTLELGDSALYLCASSLWDNNSPLHFGNGTRLTVT.

This clone is a singleton in its sample. An end of the junction does not agree with germline; a read error may underlie this. This chain links TRBV30 with TRBJ2-2, with D perhaps TRBD2 (7 bases). The CDR3 contains 15 residues. The germline CDR1 and CDR2 sequences are GTSNPN and SVGIG (reference sequence). This CDR3 is CVWSVLEGGPGELFF. For the CDR3, the DNA is TGTGTCTGGAGTGTACTGGAGGGGGGGCCCGGGGAGCTGTTTTTT.

This clone was recorded only once. The chain combines TRBV5-4 with TRBJ1-3; 8 bases line up with TRBD1. V shed 3 bases, J shed 3 bases, and the junction held 5 bases outside the gene matches. This CDR3 contains 15 residues. Germline V lookup: CDR1 SGHNT, CDR2 YYREEE (reference sequence). The CDR3 spells CASSSQGAFGNTIYF. CDR3 coding DNA: TGTGCCAGCAGCTCTCAGGGGGCTTTTGGAAACACCATATATTTT.

The chain has TRBV9 and TRBJ1-6; D not certain. Between the trimmed V and J ends, which lost 0 bases and 11 bases, there was a span of 12 bases. The V gene's germline CDR1 is SGDLS and CDR2 YYNGEE. There are 14 residues in the CDR3. The CDR3 here is CASSVDAGGAPLHF. CDR3 nucleotides: TGTGCCAGCAGCGTAGACGCAGGCGGGGCACCCCTCCACTTT.

The chain carries TRBV1 and TRBJ2-7; the tabulated D call, TRBD2, remains unverified against the DNA. TRBV1 is designated a pseudogene. The CDR3 sequence is 16 residues long. The CDR3 sequence: CTSSQDASGSIHEQYF. DNA of the CDR3: TGCACCAGCAGCCAAGATGCCAGCGGGAGCATCCACGAGCAGTACTTC.

This clone was seen a handful of times. The CDR3, as DNA: TGCGCCAGCAGCTTGGGACTAGCGGGGGGGCCTCAGTCCGAGCAGTTCTTC. It is translated as CASSLGLAGGPQSEQFF. This chain connects TRBV5-1 to TRBJ2-1; 14 nucleotides agree with TRBD2. The CDR3 contains 17 residues. V trimming: 0 bases; J trimming: 10 bases; junction bases outside the gene matches: 9. Germline CDR1 reads SGHRS; CDR2 reads YFSETQ.

J is TRBJ1-2 and V is TRBV5-6, with D perhaps matching TRBD1 (5 bases). Trimming removed 1 base at V and 4 bases at J, with 8 bases between. The CDR3 covers 13 residues. Germline CDR1 and CDR2: SGHDT and YYEEEE. CDR3 sequence: CASSLTGAYGYTF. CDR3 sequence (DNA): TGTGCCAGCAGCTTGACCGGGGCCTATGGCTACACCTTC.

This clone appeared a few times. CDR3 in amino acids: CASSFSHAGTGSNYGYTF. The CDR3 DNA sequence: TGTGCCAGCAGTTTTTCTCACGCGGGGACAGGCTCTAACTATGGCTACACCTTC. The chain recombines TRBV2 with TRBJ1-2; TRBD1 agrees at 8 bases. V lost 5 bases and J lost 0; bases outside the gene matches: 14. CDR1 and CDR2 (germline): SNHLY, FYNNEI. This CDR3 has 18 amino acids.